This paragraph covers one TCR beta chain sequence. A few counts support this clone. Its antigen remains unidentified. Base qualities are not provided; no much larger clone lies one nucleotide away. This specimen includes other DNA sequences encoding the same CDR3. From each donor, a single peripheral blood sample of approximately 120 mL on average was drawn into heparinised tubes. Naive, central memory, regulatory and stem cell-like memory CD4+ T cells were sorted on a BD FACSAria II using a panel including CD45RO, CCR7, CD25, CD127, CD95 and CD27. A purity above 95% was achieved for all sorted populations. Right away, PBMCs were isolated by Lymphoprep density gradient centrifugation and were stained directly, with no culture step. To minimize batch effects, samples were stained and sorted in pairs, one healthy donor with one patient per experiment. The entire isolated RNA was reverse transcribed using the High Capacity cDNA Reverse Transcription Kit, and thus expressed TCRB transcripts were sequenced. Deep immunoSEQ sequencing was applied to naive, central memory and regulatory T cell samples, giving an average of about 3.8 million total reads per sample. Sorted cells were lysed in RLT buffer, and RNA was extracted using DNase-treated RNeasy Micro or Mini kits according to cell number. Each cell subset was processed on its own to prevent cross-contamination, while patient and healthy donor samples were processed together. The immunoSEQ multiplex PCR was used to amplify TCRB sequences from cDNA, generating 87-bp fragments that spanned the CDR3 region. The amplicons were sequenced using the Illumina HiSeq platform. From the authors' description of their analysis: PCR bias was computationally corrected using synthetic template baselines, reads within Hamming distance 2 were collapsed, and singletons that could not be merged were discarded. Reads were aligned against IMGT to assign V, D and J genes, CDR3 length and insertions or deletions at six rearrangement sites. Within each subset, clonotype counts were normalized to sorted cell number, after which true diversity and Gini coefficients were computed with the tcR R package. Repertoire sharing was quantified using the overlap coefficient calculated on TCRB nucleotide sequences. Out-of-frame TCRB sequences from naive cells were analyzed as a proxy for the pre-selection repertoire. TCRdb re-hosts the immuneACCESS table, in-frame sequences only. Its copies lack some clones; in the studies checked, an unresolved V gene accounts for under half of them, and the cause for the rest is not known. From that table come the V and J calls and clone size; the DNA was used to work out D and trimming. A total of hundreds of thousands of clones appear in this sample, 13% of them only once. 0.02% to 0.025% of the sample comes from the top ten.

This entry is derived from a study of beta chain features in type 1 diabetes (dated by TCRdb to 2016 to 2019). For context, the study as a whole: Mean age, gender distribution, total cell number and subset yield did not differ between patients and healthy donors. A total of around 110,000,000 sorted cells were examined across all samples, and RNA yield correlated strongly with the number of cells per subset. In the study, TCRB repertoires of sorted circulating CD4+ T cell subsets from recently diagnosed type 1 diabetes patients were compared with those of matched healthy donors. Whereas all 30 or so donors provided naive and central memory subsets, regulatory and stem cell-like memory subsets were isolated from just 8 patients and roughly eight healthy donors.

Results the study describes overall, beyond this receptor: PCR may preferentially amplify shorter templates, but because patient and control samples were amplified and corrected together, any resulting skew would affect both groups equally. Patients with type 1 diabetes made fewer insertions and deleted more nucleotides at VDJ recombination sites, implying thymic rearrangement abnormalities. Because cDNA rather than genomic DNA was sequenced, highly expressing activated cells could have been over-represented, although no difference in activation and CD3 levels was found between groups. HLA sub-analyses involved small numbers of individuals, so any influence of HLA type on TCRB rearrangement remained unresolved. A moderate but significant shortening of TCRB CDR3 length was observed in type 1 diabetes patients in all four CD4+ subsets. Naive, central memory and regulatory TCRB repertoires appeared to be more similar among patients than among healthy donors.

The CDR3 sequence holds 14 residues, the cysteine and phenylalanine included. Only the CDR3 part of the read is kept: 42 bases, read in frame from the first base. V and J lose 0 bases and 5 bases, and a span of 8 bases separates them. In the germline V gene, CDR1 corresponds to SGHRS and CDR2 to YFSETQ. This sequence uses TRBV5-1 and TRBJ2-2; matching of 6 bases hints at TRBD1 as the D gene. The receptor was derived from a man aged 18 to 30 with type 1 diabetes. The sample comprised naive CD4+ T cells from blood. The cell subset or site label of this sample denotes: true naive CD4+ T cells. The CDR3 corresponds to CASSLEGGTGELFF. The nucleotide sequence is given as TGCGCCAGCAGCTTGGAAGGGGGAACCGGGGAGCTGTTTTTT. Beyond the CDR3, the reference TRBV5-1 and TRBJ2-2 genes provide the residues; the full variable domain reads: KAGVTQTPRYLIKTRGQQVTLSCSPISGHRSVSWYQQTPGQGLQFLFEYFSETQRNKGNFPGRFSGRQFSNSRSEMNVSTLELGDSALYLCASSLEGGTGELFFGEGSRLTVL.